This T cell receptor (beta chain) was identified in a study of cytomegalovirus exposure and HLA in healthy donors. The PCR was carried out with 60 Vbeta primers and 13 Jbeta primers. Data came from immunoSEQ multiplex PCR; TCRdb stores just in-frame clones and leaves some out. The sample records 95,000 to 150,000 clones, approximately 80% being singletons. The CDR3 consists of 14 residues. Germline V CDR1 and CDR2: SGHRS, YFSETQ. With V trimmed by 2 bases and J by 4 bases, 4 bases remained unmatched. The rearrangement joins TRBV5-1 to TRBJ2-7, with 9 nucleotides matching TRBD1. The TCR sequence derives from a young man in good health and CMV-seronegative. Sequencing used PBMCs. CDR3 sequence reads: CASSLRDRVYEQYF. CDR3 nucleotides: TGCGCCAGCAGCTTACGGGACAGGGTTTACGAGCAGTACTTC.